This T cell receptor beta chain was obtained from a study of monozygotic twins with inflammatory bowel disease. Germline V gene sequence: CDR1 SNHLY, CDR2 FYNNEI. This CDR3 region has 16 residues. About this clonotype: The antigen remains unidentified.

Input per TCR library consisted of around 3,700 ng of total RNA. From its re-call of the 5' RACE reads, TCRdb lists each CDR3 protein once, without DNA. The specimen's table records roughly 200,000 distinct CDR3 sequences. Notes on the study in general: Among twins, concordant and discordant pairs did not differ in repertoire similarity, possibly from limited power. Cells of different T cell subtypes could not be told apart.

Donors gave about 2.5 ml of blood apiece. The TCR sequence derives from a human donor with ulcerative colitis or Crohn's disease, or a healthy co-twin of an affected twin (not recorded which). Sequenced input: blood. The rearrangement uses TRBV2 and TRBJ1-3; TCRdb's D gene call, TRBD1, goes unchecked for lack of DNA. The CDR3 here is CAGMKTGAYSGNTIYF.